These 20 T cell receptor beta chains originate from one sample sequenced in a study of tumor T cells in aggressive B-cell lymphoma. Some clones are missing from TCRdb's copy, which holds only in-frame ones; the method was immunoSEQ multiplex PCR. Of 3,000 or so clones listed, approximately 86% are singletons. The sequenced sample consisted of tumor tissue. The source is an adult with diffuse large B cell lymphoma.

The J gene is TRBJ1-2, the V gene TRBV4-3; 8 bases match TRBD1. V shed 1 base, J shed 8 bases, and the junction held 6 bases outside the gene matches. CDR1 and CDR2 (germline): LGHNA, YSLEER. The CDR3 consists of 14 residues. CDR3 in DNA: TGCGCCAGCAGCCAAGGGACAGGGCCCGGGGGCTACACCTTC. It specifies CASSQGTGPGGYTF.

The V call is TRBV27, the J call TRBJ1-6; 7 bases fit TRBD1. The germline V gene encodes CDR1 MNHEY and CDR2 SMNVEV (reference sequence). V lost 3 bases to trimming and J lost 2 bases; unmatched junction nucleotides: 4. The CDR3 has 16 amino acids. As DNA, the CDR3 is TGTGCCAGCAGTTTTAGGACAGGTGCCTATAATTCACCCCTCCACTTT. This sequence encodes CASSFRTGAYNSPLHF.

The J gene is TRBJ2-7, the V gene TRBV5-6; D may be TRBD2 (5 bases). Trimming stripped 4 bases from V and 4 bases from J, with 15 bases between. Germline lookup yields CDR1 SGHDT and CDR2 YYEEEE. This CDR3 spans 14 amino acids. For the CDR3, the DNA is TGTGCCAGCAGCCGTGCGGGCAGAAGATACGAGCAGTACTTC. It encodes CASSRAGRRYEQYF. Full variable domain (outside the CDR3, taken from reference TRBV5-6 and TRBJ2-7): DAGVTQSPTHLIKTRGQQVTLRCSPKSGHDTVSWYQQALGQGPQFIFQYYEEEERQRGNFPDRFSGHQFPNYSSELNVNALLLGDSALYLCASSRAGRRYEQYFGPGTRLTVT.

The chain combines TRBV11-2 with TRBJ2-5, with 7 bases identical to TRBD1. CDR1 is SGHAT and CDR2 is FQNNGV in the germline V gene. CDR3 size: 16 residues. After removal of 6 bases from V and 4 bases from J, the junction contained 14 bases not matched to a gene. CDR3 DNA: TGTGCCAGCAGTCACTTCGCCGAGGGACAGTTAGAGACCCAGTACTTC. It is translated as CASSHFAEGQLETQYF.

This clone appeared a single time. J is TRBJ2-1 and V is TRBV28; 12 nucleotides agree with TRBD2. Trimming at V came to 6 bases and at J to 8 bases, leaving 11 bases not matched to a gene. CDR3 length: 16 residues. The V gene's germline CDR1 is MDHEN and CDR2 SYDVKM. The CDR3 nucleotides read TGTGCCAGCAGCCTTGGACTAGCGGGGCAGTGGGATGAGCAGTTCTTC. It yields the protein CASSLGLAGQWDEQFF.

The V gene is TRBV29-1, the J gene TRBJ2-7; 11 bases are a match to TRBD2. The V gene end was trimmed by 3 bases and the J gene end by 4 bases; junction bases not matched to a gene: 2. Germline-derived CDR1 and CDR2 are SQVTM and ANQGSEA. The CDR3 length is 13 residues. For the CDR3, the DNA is TGCAGCGTTGACGGACTAGCGGGTTACGAGCAGTACTTC. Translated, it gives CSVDGLAGYEQYF.

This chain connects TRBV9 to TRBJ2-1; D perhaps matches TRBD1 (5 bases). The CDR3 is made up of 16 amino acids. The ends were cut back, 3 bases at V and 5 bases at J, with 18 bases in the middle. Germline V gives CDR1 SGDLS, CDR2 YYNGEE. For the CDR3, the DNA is TGTGCCAGCAGCGAGGGGTTGCGTTGGGGAAACAATGAGCAGTTCTTC. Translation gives CASSEGLRWGNNEQFF.

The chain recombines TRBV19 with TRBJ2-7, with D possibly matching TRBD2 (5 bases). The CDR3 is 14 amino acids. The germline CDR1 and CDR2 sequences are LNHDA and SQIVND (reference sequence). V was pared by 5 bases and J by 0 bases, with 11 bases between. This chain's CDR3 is CASSWWESSYEQYF. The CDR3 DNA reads TGTGCCAGTAGTTGGTGGGAGAGCTCCTACGAGCAGTACTTC. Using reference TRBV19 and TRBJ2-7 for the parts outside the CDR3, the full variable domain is DGGITQSPKYLFRKEGQNVTLSCEQNLNHDAMYWYRQDPGQGLRLIYYSQIVNDFQKGDIAEGYSVSREKKESFPLTVTSAQKNPTAFYLCASSWWESSYEQYFGPGTRLTVT.

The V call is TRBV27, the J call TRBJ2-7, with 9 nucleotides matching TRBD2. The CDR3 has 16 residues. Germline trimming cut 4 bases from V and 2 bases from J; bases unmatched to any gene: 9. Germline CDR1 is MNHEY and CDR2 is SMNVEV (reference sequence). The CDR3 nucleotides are TGTGCCAGCAGTTATCCCCTCGGGACTAGCCCCTACGAGCAGTACTTC. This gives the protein CASSYPLGTSPYEQYF.

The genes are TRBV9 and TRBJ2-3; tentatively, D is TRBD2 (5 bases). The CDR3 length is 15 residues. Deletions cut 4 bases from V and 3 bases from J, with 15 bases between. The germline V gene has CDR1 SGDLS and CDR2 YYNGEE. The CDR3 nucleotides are TGTGCCAGCAGCCCTCACTTAGCGCGAACAGATACGCAGTATTTT. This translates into CASSPHLARTDTQYF.

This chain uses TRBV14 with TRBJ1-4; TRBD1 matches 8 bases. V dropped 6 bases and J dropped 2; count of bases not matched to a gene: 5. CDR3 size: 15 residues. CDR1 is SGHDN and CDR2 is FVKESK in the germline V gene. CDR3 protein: CASSQGAMTNEKLFF. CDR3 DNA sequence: TGTGCCAGCAGTCAGGGGGCTATGACTAATGAAAAACTGTTTTTT.

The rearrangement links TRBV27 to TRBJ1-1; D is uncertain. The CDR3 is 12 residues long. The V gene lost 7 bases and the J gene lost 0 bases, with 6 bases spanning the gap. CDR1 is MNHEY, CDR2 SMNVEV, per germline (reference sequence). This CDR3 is CASNGVNTEAFF. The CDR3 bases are TGTGCCAGCAACGGAGTGAACACTGAAGCTTTCTTT.

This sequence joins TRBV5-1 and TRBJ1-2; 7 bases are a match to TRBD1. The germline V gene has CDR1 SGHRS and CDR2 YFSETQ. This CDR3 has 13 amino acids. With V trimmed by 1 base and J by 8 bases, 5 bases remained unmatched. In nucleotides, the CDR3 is TGCGCCAGCAGCTTGACAGGGGACCGCGGCTACACCTTC. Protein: CASSLTGDRGYTF.

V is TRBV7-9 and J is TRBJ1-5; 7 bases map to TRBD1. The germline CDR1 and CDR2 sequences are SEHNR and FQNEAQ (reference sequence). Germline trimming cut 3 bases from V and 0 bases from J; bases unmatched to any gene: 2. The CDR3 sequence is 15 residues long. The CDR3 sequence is CASSLGQNSNQPQHF. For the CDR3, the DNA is TGTGCCAGCAGCTTGGGACAGAATAGCAATCAGCCCCAGCATTTT. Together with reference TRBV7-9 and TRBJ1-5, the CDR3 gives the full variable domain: DTGVSQNPRHKITKRGQNVTFRCDPISEHNRLYWYRQTLGQGPEFLTYFQNEAQLEKSRLLSDRFSAERPKGSFSTLEIQRTEQGDSAMYLCASSLGQNSNQPQHFGDGTRLSIL.

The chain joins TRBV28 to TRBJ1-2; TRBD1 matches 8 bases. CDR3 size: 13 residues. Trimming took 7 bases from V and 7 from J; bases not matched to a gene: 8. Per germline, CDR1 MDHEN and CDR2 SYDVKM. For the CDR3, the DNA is TGTGCCAGCACCCCGGACAGGGTACGTGGCTACACCTTC. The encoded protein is CASTPDRVRGYTF.

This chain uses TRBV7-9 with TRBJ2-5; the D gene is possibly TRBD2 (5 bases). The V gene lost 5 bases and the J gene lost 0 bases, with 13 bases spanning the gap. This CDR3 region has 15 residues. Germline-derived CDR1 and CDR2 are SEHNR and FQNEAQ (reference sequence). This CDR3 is CASSVRASNQETQYF. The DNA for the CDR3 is TGTGCCAGCAGCGTAAGGGCTAGCAACCAAGAGACCCAGTACTTC.

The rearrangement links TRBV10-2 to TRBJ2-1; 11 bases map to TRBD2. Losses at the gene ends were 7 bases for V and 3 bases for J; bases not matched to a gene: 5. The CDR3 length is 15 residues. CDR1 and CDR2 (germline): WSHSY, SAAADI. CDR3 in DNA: TGCGCCAGCACCCCCGGGACTAGCGGCTACAATGAGCAGTTCTTC. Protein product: CASTPGTSGYNEQFF.

The CDR3 DNA is TGTGCCAGTAGTATTCAGGGTCCTAATTCACCCCTCCACTTT. It translates to CASSIQGPNSPLHF. The V and J genes are TRBV19 and TRBJ1-6; TRBD1 might be the D (5 bases). Germline-derived CDR1 and CDR2 are LNHDA and SQIVND (reference sequence). Deletions cut 3 bases from V and 6 bases from J, with 9 bases between. The CDR3 runs to 14 residues.

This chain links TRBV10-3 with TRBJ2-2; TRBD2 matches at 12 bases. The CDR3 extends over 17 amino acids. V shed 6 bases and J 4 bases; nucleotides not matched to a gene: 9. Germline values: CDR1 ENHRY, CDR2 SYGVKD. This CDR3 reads CAIRPGTSGWGTGELFF. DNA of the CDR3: TGTGCCATCAGGCCTGGGACTAGCGGGTGGGGCACCGGGGAGCTGTTTTTT.

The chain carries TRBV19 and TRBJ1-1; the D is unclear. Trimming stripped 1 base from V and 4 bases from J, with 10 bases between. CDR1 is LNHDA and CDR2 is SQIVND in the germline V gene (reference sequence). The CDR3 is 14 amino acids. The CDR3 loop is CASSIGGFGTEAFF. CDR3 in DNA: TGTGCCAGTAGTATAGGAGGGTTCGGCACTGAAGCTTTCTTT.